This record covers a single T cell receptor beta chain. This entry comes from a study of blood T cell repertoires in COVID-19. TCRdb keeps only in-frame clones here, not all; method: immunoSEQ multiplex PCR. Seen here are roughly 100,000 clones, approximately 82% observed once, and the top ten hold about 9.3%. V lost 4 bases, J lost 7 bases, and 19 bases lay in between. Germline V gene data show CDR1 as LNHDA and CDR2 as SQIVND (reference sequence). The CDR3 has 15 amino acids. J is TRBJ1-2 and V is TRBV19, with D tentatively TRBD1 (6 bases). Sequenced material: peripheral blood. The sequence was obtained from a man in his sixties with active or convalescent COVID-19. CDR3 sequence: CASSTHLGDTTGYTF. For the CDR3, the DNA is TGTGCCAGTAGTACCCATCTTGGGGACACCACTGGCTACACCTTC.